This T cell receptor beta chain was obtained from a study of T cell responses to AZD1222 COVID-19 vaccine. Study outcomes and limitations: Samples come after the peak T cell response, not at day 14. Spike-specific TCR breadth and depth both grew after two AZD1222 doses. White British ancestry dominated among donors, who included more females, and clonal diversity was possibly underestimated.

Timing groups of about 4 and about 12 weeks for second doses were pooled. Comment on this clone: Its antigen is still unknown.

The protocol was immunoSEQ multiplex PCR, while the TCRdb copy is restricted to in-frame clones and leaves out a portion. This table has fewer than 200,000 clones, around 94% appearing once. Germline CDR1 is MNHEY and CDR2 is SVGAGI. This CDR3 comprises 14 residues. J gave up 7 bases and V 6 bases, and 8 bases lay outside the gene matches. The chain recombines TRBV6-5 with TRBJ2-4; 8 nucleotides align to TRBD1. This TCR came from an adult who received the AZD1222 COVID-19 vaccine. The input for sequencing was peripheral blood, taken 28 days after the second AZD1222 dose. CDR3 nucleotide sequence: TGTGCCAGCAGCCCCCCAGGGGGCTGGAACATTCAGTACTTC. It is translated as CASSPPGGWNIQYF.